This T cell receptor beta chain comes out of a study of blood T cell repertoires in COVID-19. About the study: From the United States, Italy and Spain came samples of acute and convalescent COVID-19.

The authors' processing: Estimated nucleated cell counts came from reference gene primer amplification. Using immunoSEQ multiplex PCR, the repertoire was profiled, and TCRdb retains in-frame clones only, with some absent. V, J and clone size were drawn from that table, and D and trimming were deduced from the DNA. Of 29,000 or so clones in the sample, approximately 80% were seen once. Germline lookup yields CDR1 SGHDT and CDR2 YYEEEE. The CDR3 has 15 residues. Losses at the gene ends were 3 bases for V and 5 bases for J; bases not matched to a gene: 8. The source of this sequence is a woman in her seventies with acute or convalescent COVID-19. This sequence joins TRBV5-6 and TRBJ1-2; TRBD1 matches 9 bases. The sample comprised peripheral blood. The CDR3 DNA follows: TGTGCCAGCAGCTCCTACAGGGGGCCTTTGTATGGCTACACCTTC. It translates to CASSSYRGPLYGYTF.